The present entry profiles one TCR beta chain with its context. Amplification of TCR beta CDR3 regions was performed using RNA transcripts as template. The HTBI primer set drove a first-round RT-PCR of the TCR CDR3. In TCRdb, the multiplex PCR reads were re-called with MiXCR into one record per CDR3 protein. This table has about 700,000 distinct CDR3 sequences, 13% to 15% appearing once. This sample is part of a study of T cells in Graves' hyperthyroidism and ophthalmopathy. Germline assignment: CDR1 MGHRA and CDR2 YSYEKL. This CDR3 has 13 residues. V was trimmed by 0 bases and J by 3 bases, leaving 5 bases between them. Uncontrolled infection, other autoimmune disease, pregnancy or lactation led to exclusion.

The sequenced sample consisted of blood. This receptor was taken from a woman between 18 and 29 years old with Graves' hyperthyroidism. V gene TRBV4-1 combines with J gene TRBJ1-2; D remains unclear. CDR3 coding DNA: TGCGCCAGCAGCCAAGATAATGACTATGGCTACACCTTC. Protein: CASSQDNDYGYTF.